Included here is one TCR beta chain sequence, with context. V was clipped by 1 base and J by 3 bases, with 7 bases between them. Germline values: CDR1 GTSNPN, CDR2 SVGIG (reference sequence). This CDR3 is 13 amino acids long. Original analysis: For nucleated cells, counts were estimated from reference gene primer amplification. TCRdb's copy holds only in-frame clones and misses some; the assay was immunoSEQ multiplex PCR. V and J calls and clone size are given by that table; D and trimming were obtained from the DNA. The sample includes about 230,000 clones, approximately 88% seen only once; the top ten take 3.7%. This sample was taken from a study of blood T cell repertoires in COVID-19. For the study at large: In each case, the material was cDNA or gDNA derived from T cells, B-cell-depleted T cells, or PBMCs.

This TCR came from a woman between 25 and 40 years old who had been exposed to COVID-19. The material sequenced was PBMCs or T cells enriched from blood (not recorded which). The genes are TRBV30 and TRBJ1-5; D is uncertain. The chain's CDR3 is CAWSEQNNQPQHF. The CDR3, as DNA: TGTGCCTGGAGTGAACAGAACAATCAGCCCCAGCATTTT.